This T cell receptor beta chain appears in the sequencing data of a study of T cell responses to AZD1222 COVID-19 vaccine. Study conclusions and caveats: Baseline serology detected seropositivity in only six or seven AZD1222 recipients. In all cases, repertoires were sampled only after the peak T cell response. There were mostly white British donors and more females than males, and clonal diversity was possibly underestimated.

Between the trimmed V and J ends, which lost 3 bases and 0 bases, there was a span of 3 bases. The germline gives CDR1 MNHNS, CDR2 SASEGT. This CDR3 contains 13 residues. Libraries were prepared by immunoSEQ multiplex PCR; TCRdb keeps only in-frame clonotypes and omits some of them. In the table there are some 130,000 clones, roughly 92% of which are singletons. As concerns this clone: What it binds is unknown.

The sequence came from an adult in good health. The chain links TRBV6-1 to TRBJ1-5; D is uncertain. The input for sequencing was peripheral blood, taken on day 0 of AZD1222 vaccination. As DNA, the CDR3 is TGTGCCAGCAGTGAGAGTAGCAATCAGCCCCAGCATTTT. This codes for CASSESSNQPQHF.